The present T cell receptor (beta chain) was sequenced within a study of beta chain features in type 1 diabetes. Across the whole study: The patients were much like the healthy donors in age, gender and cell yields.

Regarding this clone: Distinct nucleotide sequences in the sample also encode this CDR3.

All of the isolated RNA was reverse transcribed, so expressed TCRB transcripts were sequenced. TCRdb's table, derived via immunoSEQ multiplex PCR, lists solely in-frame clones and lacks some. The table has fewer than 250,000 clones, 68% seen once; the top ten hold 0.053%. The origin of this receptor is a man aged 25-40 years in good health. Sequencing input: naive CD4+ T cells from blood.

The CDR3 spells CAWSGGGEQPQHF. For the CDR3, the DNA is TGTGCCTGGAGTGGTGGGGGCGAACAGCCCCAGCATTTT. The chain carries TRBV30 and TRBJ1-5; a possible D gene is TRBD1 (6 bases). Germline CDR1 is GTSNPN and CDR2 is SVGIG (reference sequence). This CDR3 has 13 amino acids. Trimming took off 1 base at V and 7 bases at J, with 11 bases between the two ends.